These T cell receptor beta chains were read from a single sample in a study of T cells after yellow fever vaccination. TCRdb reprocessed the 5' RACE reads via MiXCR and lists one record per CDR3 protein. The table has approximately 600,000 distinct CDR3 sequences, about 12% seen once. The specimen comprised PBMCs, sampled on the day of the yellow fever booster vaccination. These TCRs come from a man younger than 40 who received the YFV17D yellow fever vaccine. Both conserved end residues are part of each CDR3. A D gene is named only where the DNA matches it firmly. Rows may omit the clone size; those that give it use once, few, many or a size class.

>TRBJ2-2|TRBD1|.|TRBV6-1
CASREGQVTGELFF
TGTGCCAGCAGGGAGGGACAGGTCACCGGGGAGCTGTTTTTT
>TRBJ2-7|TRBD1|many|TRBV20-1
CSAEKGPGQGAKSYEQYF
TGCAGTGCCGAAAAAGGGCCGGGACAGGGGGCGAAATCCTACGAGCAGTACTTC
>TRBJ2-2|.|few|TRBV20-1
CSARHGQRGSGELFF
TGCAGTGCGAGACATGGGCAAAGGGGGTCCGGGGAGCTGTTTTTT
>TRBJ2-1|TRBD2|few|TRBV12-3/TRBV12-4
CASSTQLAGARGEQFF
TGTGCCAGCAGCACCCAACTAGCGGGAGCCAGGGGTGAGCAGTTCTTC
>TRBJ2-1|TRBD2|.|TRBV5-5
CASSLGSTGGGEQFF
TGTGCCAGCAGCTTGGGGTCGACGGGAGGAGGGGAGCAGTTCTTC
>TRBJ2-3|TRBD1|few|TRBV6-1
CASPRDSNTDTQYF
TGTGCCAGTCCCCGGGACAGTAATACAGATACGCAGTATTTT
>TRBJ1-3|.|.|TRBV20-1
CSARFGGAVGNTIYF
TGCAGTGCTCGTTTCGGGGGGGCGGTAGGAAACACCATATATTTT
>TRBJ2-3|TRBD1|.|TRBV7-2
CASSTRGGPSDTQYF
TGTGCCAGCAGCACTAGAGGGGGCCCGTCAGATACGCAGTATTTT
>TRBJ2-4|TRBD1|.|TRBV7-9
CASSFGQGNKNIQYF
TGTGCCAGCAGCTTCGGACAGGGAAACAAAAACATTCAGTACTTC
>TRBJ1-1|.|few|TRBV7-2
CASSPFRRGGEAFF
TGTGCCAGCAGCCCCTTTCGCAGGGGAGGGGAAGCTTTCTTT
>TRBJ1-1|.|.|TRBV12-3/TRBV12-4
CASSFRGILNTEAFF
TGTGCCAGCAGTTTCCGGGGGATTCTGAACACTGAAGCTTTCTTT
>TRBJ2-7|TRBD1|few|TRBV19
CASSSYRTGSSYEQYF
TGTGCCAGTAGTTCTTACCGGACAGGGAGCTCCTACGAGCAGTACTTC
>TRBJ2-4|.|.|TRBV7-8
CASSWTLENIQYF
TGTGCCAGCAGCTGGACCCTAGAAAACATTCAGTACTTC
>TRBJ1-5|.|.|TRBV6-2/TRBV6-3
CASKQFYSNQPQHF
TGTGCCAGCAAACAGTTCTATAGCAATCAGCCCCAGCATTTT
>TRBJ1-1|.|few|TRBV20-1
CSARDRAANTEAFF
TGCAGTGCTAGAGACCGGGCCGCGAACACTGAAGCTTTCTTT
>TRBJ2-7|TRBD2|many|TRBV20-1
CSASRTSGVYEQYF
TGCAGTGCTTCCAGGACTAGCGGGGTCTACGAGCAGTACTTC
>TRBJ1-1|.|.|TRBV7-9
CASNLLSGVVGAFF
TGTGCCAGCAATCTATTATCCGGGGTTGTTGGAGCTTTCTTT
>TRBJ2-1|.|.|TRBV11-2
CASSPSSWTYNEQFF
TGTGCCAGCAGCCCCTCTAGTTGGACATACAATGAGCAGTTCTTC
>TRBJ2-2|TRBD2|few|TRBV29-1
CSVVSGRAGELFF
TGCAGCGTTGTCTCCGGGAGGGCCGGGGAGCTGTTTTTT